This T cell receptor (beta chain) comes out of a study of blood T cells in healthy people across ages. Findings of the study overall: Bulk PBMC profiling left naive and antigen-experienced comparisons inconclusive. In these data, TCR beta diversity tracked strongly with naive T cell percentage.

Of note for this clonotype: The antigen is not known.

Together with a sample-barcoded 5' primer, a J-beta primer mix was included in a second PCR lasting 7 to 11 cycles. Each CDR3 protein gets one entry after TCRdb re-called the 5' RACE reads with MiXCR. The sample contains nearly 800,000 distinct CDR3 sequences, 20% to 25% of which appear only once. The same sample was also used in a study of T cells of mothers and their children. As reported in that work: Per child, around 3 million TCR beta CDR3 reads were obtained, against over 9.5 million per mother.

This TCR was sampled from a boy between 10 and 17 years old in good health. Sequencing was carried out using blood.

The CDR3 nucleotides read TGTGCCAGCCCAAACGGAATGGAGCTGTTTTTT. Protein product: CASPNGMELFF. The rearrangement links TRBV12-3 or TRBV12-4 to TRBJ2-2; no reliable D call. This CDR3 has 11 amino acids. Trimming removed 8 bases from V and 10 bases from J, with 11 bases in between.